This T cell receptor beta chain was identified during a study of molecular identifiers for immune sequencing clone quantification. The V and J ends lost 5 bases and 3 bases respectively, with 15 bases between them. The CDR3 sequence is 15 residues long. CDR1 and CDR2 from the germline V gene are KGHSH and LQKENI. With regard to this clonotype: This clone may be a read error of a much larger clone one base away.

TCRdb re-called the PCR reads with MiXCR, one entry per CDR3 protein. The sample yields approximately 630,000 distinct CDR3 sequences, 25% seen once. The chain couples TRBV18 to TRBJ2-3; TRBD1 might be the D (5 bases). Sequenced sample: naive CD8+ T cells from blood, with Jurkat cell RNA spiked in. Subset meaning: FACS-sorted CD8+CD4-CCR7+CD45RA+ naive T cells. The clonotype was recovered from a human donor in good health. Some libraries in this study had Jurkat cell RNA spiked in. CDR3 amino acids: CASSNPGNLTDTQYF. The CDR3 coding sequence is TGTGCCAGCTCAAATCCAGGGAATTTGACAGATACGCAGTATTTT.